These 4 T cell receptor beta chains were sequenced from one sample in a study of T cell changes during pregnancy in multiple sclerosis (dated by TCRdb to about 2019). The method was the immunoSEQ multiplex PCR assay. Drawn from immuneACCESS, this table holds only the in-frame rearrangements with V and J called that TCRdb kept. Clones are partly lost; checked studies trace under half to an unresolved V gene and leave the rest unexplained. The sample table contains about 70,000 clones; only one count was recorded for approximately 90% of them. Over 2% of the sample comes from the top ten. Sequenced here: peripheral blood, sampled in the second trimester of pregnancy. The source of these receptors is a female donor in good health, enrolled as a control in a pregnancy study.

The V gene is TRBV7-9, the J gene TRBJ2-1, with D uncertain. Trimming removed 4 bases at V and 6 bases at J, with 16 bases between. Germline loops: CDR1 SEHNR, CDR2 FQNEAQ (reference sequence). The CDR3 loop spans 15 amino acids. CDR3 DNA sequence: TGTGCCAGCAGCTCCATGGGCCCCAGCAGCAATGAGCAGTTCTTC. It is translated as CASSSMGPSSNEQFF.

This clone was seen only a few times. Here the CDR3 DNA reads TGTGCCAGCAGCTTAGTGACAGGAACCTACGAGCAGTACTTC. Residues: CASSLVTGTYEQYF. The gene calls are TRBV7-9 and TRBJ2-7; maybe TRBD1 (6 bases). The CDR3 length is 14 residues. Trimming removed 1 base from V and 2 bases from J, with 9 bases in between. CDR1 SEHNR and CDR2 FQNEAQ come from the germline V gene (reference sequence).

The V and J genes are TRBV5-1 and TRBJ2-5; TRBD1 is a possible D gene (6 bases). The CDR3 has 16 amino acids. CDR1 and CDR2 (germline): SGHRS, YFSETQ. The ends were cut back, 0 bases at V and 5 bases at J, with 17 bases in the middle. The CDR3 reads CASSLAGTFLGETQYF. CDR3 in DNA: TGCGCCAGCAGCTTGGCCGGGACATTTTTGGGGGAGACCCAGTACTTC.

The CDR3 DNA reads as TGTGCCAGCAGCTTGGGACAGGGGTGGGACGGGGAGCTGTTTTTT. Translated: CASSLGQGWDGELFF. The chain carries TRBV5-6 and TRBJ2-2; 8 positions agree with TRBD1. The V segment lost 0 bases and the J segment 7 bases; nucleotides outside the gene matches: 5. The CDR3 spans 15 residues. Germline-derived CDR1 and CDR2 are SGHDT and YYEEEE.